This is a list of T cell receptor beta chains from one sample in a study of cytomegalovirus exposure and HLA in healthy donors. The repertoire was sequenced with immunoSEQ multiplex PCR; TCRdb's copy has only in-frame clones and lacks some. The data contain 110,000 to 150,000 clones, roughly three quarters of them singletons. Sample: PBMCs. These receptor sequences come from a female donor in good health and CMV-seronegative. Each CDR3 is given without its conserved first and last residue. Only some rows state a clone size, as once, few, many or a class for expanded clones.

CDR3: ASSPAGQVNTEAF
J: TRBJ1-1
V: TRBV4-1
size: few

CDR3: APLGGPFSSGANVLT
J: TRBJ2-6
V: TRBV6-4
size: .

CDR3: ASSYRGTDEKLF
J: TRBJ1-4
V: TRBV5-4
size: once

CDR3: ASTSGQNTDTQY
J: TRBJ2-3
V: TRBV28
size: .

CDR3: ASSLAGSYNEQF
J: TRBJ2-1
V: TRBV5-6
size: .

CDR3: ASSQLLRGDRGTDTQY
J: TRBJ2-3
V: TRBV4-1
size: .

CDR3: STSDRTRQY
J: TRBJ2-7
V: TRBV29-1
size: once

CDR3: ASSSVTLALQETQY
J: TRBJ2-5
V: TRBV7-9
size: .

CDR3: SVSAGELF
J: TRBJ2-2
V: TRBV29-1
size: .

CDR3: ASRNDRGRETQY
J: TRBJ2-5
V: TRBV5-1
size: .

CDR3: ASSALTSGSTDTQY
J: TRBJ2-3
V: TRBV2
size: .

CDR3: ASSPPGQGTPPEQY
J: TRBJ2-7
V: TRBV27
size: .

CDR3: AWSVQGLYGYT
J: TRBJ1-2
V: TRBV30
size: .

CDR3: ASSFSFRTLTEAF
J: TRBJ1-1
V: TRBV5-1
size: .

CDR3: ASSRTSGGGETQY
J: TRBJ2-5
V: TRBV5-4
size: .

CDR3: ASSGGAGRDEQY
J: TRBJ2-7
V: TRBV10-2
size: .

CDR3: ASSLGTDKY
J: TRBJ2-7
V: TRBV7-9
size: .

CDR3: ASSLAKNTEAF
J: TRBJ1-1
V: TRBV5-1
size: .

CDR3: SVATGQSNYGYT
J: TRBJ1-2
V: TRBV29-1
size: few

CDR3: AWSLPGVLSGELF
J: TRBJ2-2
V: TRBV30
size: .

CDR3: AWSSRLGNTIY
J: TRBJ1-3
V: TRBV30
size: .

CDR3: ASSLATGQVYEQY
J: TRBJ2-7
V: TRBV11-2
size: .

CDR3: ASSSPFRQGHTDTQY
J: TRBJ2-3
V: TRBV27
size: few

CDR3: ASSLERTGNEKLF
J: TRBJ1-4
V: TRBV7-2
size: few

CDR3: ASSSPLRYEQY
J: TRBJ2-7
V: TRBV7-2
size: .

CDR3: AITSEGSYEQY
J: TRBJ2-7
V: TRBV10-3
size: .

CDR3: ASSFRTSGTGELF
J: TRBJ2-2
V: TRBV13
size: .

CDR3: ASSSRLAGGTDTQY
J: TRBJ2-3
V: TRBV7-2
size: .

CDR3: ASSEPRRPETQY
J: TRBJ2-5
V: TRBV2
size: .

CDR3: ASSVVSHETVYGYT
J: TRBJ1-2
V: TRBV9
size: .

CDR3: ASSLADDRGFEQY
J: TRBJ2-7
V: TRBV7-2
size: once

CDR3: ATDNQGAYNEQF
J: TRBJ2-1
V: TRBV15
size: .

CDR3: ASSATPDRDEQY
J: .
V: TRBV5-4
size: .

CDR3: ASSFPNGQGDYGYT
J: TRBJ1-2
V: TRBV4-2
size: .

CDR3: ASSLEGQGYSEQY
J: TRBJ2-7
V: TRBV7-3
size: .

CDR3: ASSESGTGLHYEQY
J: TRBJ2-7
V: TRBV9
size: once

CDR3: ASSPGQQNEQF
J: TRBJ2-1
V: TRBV18
size: .